The 20 T cell receptor beta chains below were found in one sample sequenced in a study of T cells in Graves' hyperthyroidism and ophthalmopathy (dated by TCRdb to about 2019). The protocol used for the library was multiplex PCR. Sequenced on an Illumina HiSeq 2000. TCR beta CDR3 regions were amplified from RNA transcripts. The TCR CDR3 was subjected to a first round of RT-PCR using the HTBI primer set and the Qiagen OneStep RT-PCR kit. Starting from the raw public reads, TCRdb applied fastp trimming at Q25, assembled clones with MiXCR and retained in-frame beta chains. Each record represents a unique CDR3 protein, reported with the most common genes and DNA among its rows. The sample includes approximately 600,000 distinct CDR3 sequences, with roughly 13% observed a single time. The top ten hold 5% to 7% of the sample. Material for sequencing was blood. The receptors here all came from a woman aged 25 to 39 with Graves' hyperthyroidism that later progressed to Graves' ophthalmopathy.

At least ten counts were recorded for this clonotype. The chain recombines TRBV2 with TRBJ2-5, with 8 bases fitting TRBD1. Unmatched junction bases numbered 2, after V lost 6 bases and J lost 2 bases. CDR3 length: 13 amino acids. Looked up from germline, CDR1 is SNHLY and CDR2 is FYNNEI. The CDR3 sequence: CASRGQVQETQYF. CDR3 bases: TGTGCCAGCAGGGGACAGGTGCAAGAGACCCAGTACTTC.

This clonotype has ten or more counts. V gene TRBV29-1 combines with J gene TRBJ2-1, with 14 bases lining up with TRBD2. This CDR3 is built from 15 residues. Germline CDR1 SQVTM, CDR2 ANQGSEA. V lost 7 bases and J lost 3; bases outside the gene matches: 5. CDR3 amino acids: CSAGTSGSIYNEQFF. The CDR3 DNA reads as TGCAGCGCTGGGACTAGCGGGAGTATCTACAATGAGCAGTTCTTC.

The rearrangement links TRBV6-2 or TRBV6-3 to TRBJ1-2; D uncertain. This CDR3 has 12 residues. Germline V lookup: CDR1 MNHEY, CDR2 SVGEGT. Trimming stripped 2 bases from V and 5 bases from J, with 6 bases between. The DNA for the CDR3 is TGTGCCAGCAGTTACGATGGGTATGGCTACACCTTC. Protein: CASSYDGYGYTF.

This clonotype was recorded many times. The chain employs TRBV6-2 or TRBV6-3 and TRBJ1-6; D is uncertain. Trimming shortened V by 5 bases and J by 10 bases, and 15 bases separated the two germline ends. The germline CDR1 and CDR2 sequences are MNHEY and SVGEGT. The CDR3 spans 14 residues. Here the CDR3 reads CASSLKQVGSPLHF. For the CDR3, the DNA is TGTGCCAGCAGTCTGAAGCAGGTCGGCTCACCCCTCCACTTT.

The V call is TRBV30, the J call TRBJ1-5, with TRBD1 matching over 10 bases. The CDR3 runs 15 residues. Germline assignment: CDR1 GTSNPN and CDR2 SVGIG (reference sequence). V gave up 5 bases and J gave up 6 bases; unmatched junction bases: 10. The CDR3 protein is CAWEQGTGVGQPQHF. The CDR3 coding sequence is TGTGCCTGGGAACAGGGGACAGGGGTGGGTCAGCCCCAGCATTTT.

This clonotype was detected a few times. The genes are TRBV18 and TRBJ1-5; no clear D. Between the trimmed V and J ends, which lost 4 bases and 5 bases, there was a span of 12 bases. Germline CDR1 and CDR2: KGHSH and LQKENI. CDR3 length equals 14 residues. CDR3 nucleotide sequence: TGTGCCAGCTCACTTACGGACTCCGATCAGCCCCAGCATTTT. Amino acids: CASSLTDSDQPQHF.

J is TRBJ2-6 and V is TRBV7-3, with D possibly being TRBD1 (5 bases). V was trimmed by 1 base and J by 1 base, leaving 14 bases between them. The CDR3 runs 18 residues. Germline V gene data show CDR1 as SGHTA and CDR2 as FQGTGA. The CDR3 sequence is CASSLIQGIPSGANVLTF. CDR3 DNA: TGTGCCAGCAGCTTAATCCAGGGAATACCTTCTGGGGCCAACGTCCTGACTTTC.

This clonotype was observed at least ten times. The genes are TRBV29-1 and TRBJ2-1; 8 bases fit TRBD1. The V and J ends lost 4 bases and 7 bases, in that order; junction bases with no gene match: 9. This CDR3 spans 14 amino acids. CDR1 and CDR2 from the germline V gene are SQVTM and ANQGSEA. CDR3 sequence (DNA): TGCAGCGTTGTGGGACAGGTAGAGTCTAATGAGCAGTTCTTC. It translates to CSVVGQVESNEQFF.

On this clonotype: The conserved final phenylalanine or tryptophan is absent from the CDR3, which likely points to a read error. This rearrangement joins TRBV6-5 to TRBJ1-5; D unclear. V was clipped by 2 bases and J by 4 bases, with 12 bases between them. Germline V gene data show CDR1 as MNHEY and CDR2 as SVGAGI. The CDR3 has 15 amino acids. As DNA, the CDR3 is TGTGCCAGCAGTTACCCAAGGGTGGGAAATCAGCCCCAGCATCTT. The encoded protein is CASSYPRVGNQPQHL.

This clonotype was recorded only once. The chain carries TRBV9 and TRBJ2-1; 14 nucleotides agree with TRBD2. J was trimmed by 3 bases and V by 4 bases; bases with no gene match: 6. The CDR3 runs to 17 residues. CDR1 and CDR2 from the germline V gene are SGDLS and YYNGEE. Written as DNA, the CDR3 is TGTGCCAGCAGCCCTCAAGGGACTAGCGGGAGCTACAATGAGCAGTTCTTC. This gives the protein CASSPQGTSGSYNEQFF.

The chain joins TRBV28 to TRBJ1-6; 8 nucleotides line up with TRBD1. CDR1 MDHEN and CDR2 SYDVKM come from the germline V gene. CDR3 size: 15 residues. V shed 8 bases and J 8 bases; nucleotides not matched to a gene: 11. CDR3 nucleotide sequence: TGTGCCAGCGGCTCGACAGGGGCTTCGGATTCACCCCTCCACTTT. Residues: CASGSTGASDSPLHF.

The chain has TRBV3-1 and TRBJ1-1; D is unresolved. Trimming left V 0 bases short and J 4 bases short, with 12 bases between. The CDR3 contains 15 residues. CDR1 LGHDT and CDR2 YNNKEL come from the germline V gene (reference sequence). The CDR3 loop reads CASSQERASSTEAFF. The CDR3 nucleotides read TGTGCCAGCAGCCAAGAAAGGGCCTCGAGCACTGAAGCTTTCTTT.

The sample holds a few counts of this clonotype. The chain combines TRBV6-1 with TRBJ1-1, with D perhaps matching TRBD1 (5 bases). Germline V lookup: CDR1 MNHNS, CDR2 SASEGT. This CDR3 spans 14 amino acids. Trimming pared 6 bases from V and 5 bases from J, leaving 16 bases between. The CDR3 protein is CASRGWRGGTEAFF. The CDR3 DNA reads as TGTGCCAGCAGGGGATGGAGGGGAGGAACTGAAGCTTTCTTT.

This clonotype has ten or more counts. This sequence joins TRBV11-3 and TRBJ2-1; perhaps TRBD1 as D (5 bases). Germline-derived CDR1 and CDR2 are SGHNT and YENEEA. Trimming left V 1 base short and J 0 bases short, with 10 bases between. The CDR3 loop spans 16 amino acids. CDR3 in DNA: TGTGCCAGCAGCTTAGGACAGATAGGCTCCTACAATGAGCAGTTCTTC. Encoded protein: CASSLGQIGSYNEQFF.

This clonotype has at least ten counts. The chain has TRBV11-3 and TRBJ2-7; D is ambiguous. V lost 1 base and J 7 bases, leaving 11 bases between the germline ends. CDR3 length: 13 amino acids. The germline V gene encodes CDR1 SGHNT and CDR2 YENEEA. CDR3 sequence: CASSLARAEEQYF. CDR3 nucleotide sequence: TGTGCCAGCAGCTTAGCTAGGGCGGAAGAGCAGTACTTC.

This clonotype was picked up many times. J is TRBJ1-2 and V is TRBV6-1, with 8 bases lining up with TRBD1. V lost 5 bases and J lost 4; bases outside the gene matches: 3. CDR1 and CDR2 from the germline V gene are MNHNS and SASEGT. The CDR3 extends over 13 amino acids. CDR3 sequence (DNA): TGTGCCAGCAGTCCAGGGGGCAGCTATGGCTACACCTTC. Protein: CASSPGGSYGYTF.

There are many counts of this clonotype. V gene TRBV12-5 combines with J gene TRBJ2-5; 10 positions match TRBD1. The CDR3 length is 16 residues. The V gene end was trimmed by 4 bases and the J gene end by 0 bases; junction bases not matched to a gene: 5. CDR1 is LGHNT and CDR2 is FRNRAP in the germline V gene. The CDR3 DNA reads as TGTGCTAGTGGTTCCAGGGACAGGGGCCACCAAGAGACCCAGTACTTC. It yields the protein CASGSRDRGHQETQYF. The full variable domain, its missing parts supplied by reference TRBV12-5 and TRBJ2-5, is DARVTQTPRHKVTEMGQEVTMRCQPILGHNTVFWYRQTMMQGLELLAYFRNRAPLDDSGMPKDRFSAEMPDATLATLKIQPSEPRDSAVYFCASGSRDRGHQETQYFGPGTRLLVL.

This clonotype was observed at least ten times. The rearrangement links TRBV27 to TRBJ2-1; 7 positions agree with TRBD2. Germline CDR1 MNHEY, CDR2 SMNVEV (reference sequence). J was trimmed by 6 bases and V by 6 bases; bases with no gene match: 5. The CDR3 is 13 amino acids. DNA for the CDR3: TGTGCCAGCAGCAGGCGGGAGATCAATGAGCAGTTCTTC. This codes for CASSRREINEQFF.

V is TRBV28 and J is TRBJ2-3; 8 positions agree with TRBD1. V lost 10 bases and J lost 0; bases outside the gene matches: 6. CDR1 and CDR2 from the germline V gene are MDHEN and SYDVKM. This CDR3 has 14 amino acids. CDR3 loop: CAIMDRASTDTQYF. CDR3 bases: TGTGCCATCATGGACAGGGCTAGCACAGATACGCAGTATTTT.

At least ten counts were recorded for this clonotype. CDR3 DNA sequence: TGTGCCAGCAGCTTAGAAGGACAGGGTGTTCATGAGCAGTTCTTC. Encoded protein: CASSLEGQGVHEQFF. The genes are TRBV11-2 and TRBJ2-1; 8 positions agree with TRBD1. Germline assignment: CDR1 SGHAT and CDR2 FQNNGV. CDR3 length: 15 amino acids. Trimming took 0 bases from V and 8 from J; bases not matched to a gene: 6.